These 20 T cell receptor beta chains came from one sample sequenced in a study of Graves' ophthalmopathy and Graves' hyperthyroidism. Amplification of TCR beta CDR3 regions used RNA transcripts. Second-round multiplex PCR came after first-round RT-PCR with HTBI primers. TCRdb reanalysed the multiplex PCR reads using MiXCR and keeps one entry per CDR3 protein. The data contain 400,000 to 450,000 distinct CDR3 sequences, around 21% of them singletons. The specimen sequenced was peripheral blood. The receptors stem from a woman aged 18-35 years with stable Graves' hyperthyroidism.

CDR3 sequence (DNA): TGTGCCAGCAGTTTACTCGGGTCGGGGGGAAACACCATATATTTT. Its protein product is CASSLLGSGGNTIYF. The chain couples TRBV12-3 or TRBV12-4 to TRBJ1-3, with D unclear. The germline V and J ends were trimmed by 2 bases and 4 bases, with 12 bases remaining between them. The CDR3 extends over 15 amino acids.

This chain uses TRBV11-1 with TRBJ1-2; D is unclear. The V and J ends lost 0 bases and 4 bases respectively, with 6 bases between them. The germline CDR1 and CDR2 sequences are SGHAT and FQDESV (reference sequence). CDR3 length: 13 amino acids. The CDR3 reads CASSLAASYGYTF. The CDR3 nucleotides read TGTGCCAGCAGCTTAGCAGCAAGCTATGGCTACACCTTC.

The chain carries TRBV7-8 and TRBJ2-2; D is unresolved. V was pared by 0 bases and J by 7 bases, with 9 bases between. This CDR3 region has 14 residues. CDR1 and CDR2 from the germline V gene are SGHVS and FQNEAQ. The CDR3 nucleotides read TGTGCCAGCAGCTTAGCGCATGGAGTCGGGGAGCTGTTTTTT. This encodes CASSLAHGVGELFF.

Turning to this clonotype: Mismatch with germline at one junction end may stem from a read error. The genes are TRBV15 and TRBJ1-1; the match to TRBD1 covers 7 bases. The germline CDR1 and CDR2 sequences are LNHNV and YYDKDF (reference sequence). This CDR3 contains 14 residues. The CDR3 loop is CAASGAHRGTEAFF. In DNA, the CDR3 is TGTGCCGCCAGCGGCGCCCACAGGGGTACTGAAGCTTTCTTT. The full variable domain, with the rest looked up from reference TRBV15 and TRBJ1-1, is DAMVIQNPRYQVTQFGKPVTLSCSQTLNHNVMYWYQQKSSQAPKLLFHYYDKDFNNEADTPDNFQSRRPNTSFCFLDIRSPGLGDTAMYLCAASGAHRGTEAFFGQGTRLTVV.

This clonotype occurred a few times. This may arise from a read error, as a much more abundant clone is one base away. The J gene is TRBJ2-5, the V gene TRBV11-2; D tentatively reads TRBD1 or TRBD2 (5 bases each). From germline, CDR1 is SGHAT and CDR2 FQNNGV. CDR3 length equals 15 residues. CDR3 coding DNA: TGTGCCAGCAGCTCAACCGGGACCCGGCAAGAGACCAAGTACTTC. Translating gives CASSSTGTRQETKYF.

This clonotype was counted many times. V usage is TRBV20-1 and J usage is TRBJ1-5; D possibly corresponds to TRBD1 (6 bases). V shed 0 bases and J shed 6 bases, with 15 bases lying between them. There are 15 residues in the CDR3. Germline V gives CDR1 DFQATT, CDR2 SNEGSKA (reference sequence). CDR3 sequence (DNA): TGCAGTGCTAGAGATTTAGAGGGAGGGGGTCAGCCCCAGCATTTT. This sequence encodes CSARDLEGGGQPQHF.

This clonotype was counted only a few times. This sequence joins TRBV27 and TRBJ2-7; D gene unclear. Germline CDR1 reads MNHEY; CDR2 reads SMNVEV (reference sequence). Trimming stripped 3 bases from V and 7 bases from J, with 10 bases between. This CDR3 spans 12 amino acids. The CDR3 spells CASSLAWGEQYF. The CDR3 nucleotides read TGTGCCAGCAGTTTGGCCTGGGGAGAGCAGTACTTC.

This clonotype was counted between two and nine times. The chain has TRBV24-1 and TRBJ2-7, with a possible D match to TRBD2 (6 bases). CDR1 is KGHDR, CDR2 SFDVKD, per germline. The CDR3 spans 15 residues. Trimming shortened V by 5 bases and J by 0 bases, and 13 bases separated the two germline ends. The CDR3 DNA follows: TGTGCCACCAGTGGCCCGGGGGAGAGCTCCTACGAGCAGTACTTC. Amino acids: CATSGPGESSYEQYF.

CDR3 loop: CATSQGNTEAFF. In nucleotides, the CDR3 is TGTGCCACCTCTCAGGGGAACACTGAAGCTTTCTTT. The V call is TRBV6-1, the J call TRBJ1-1; tentatively, D is TRBD1 (5 bases). The length of the CDR3 is 12 residues. Per germline, CDR1 MNHNS and CDR2 SASEGT. The V gene lost 10 bases and the J gene lost 1 base, with 10 bases spanning the gap.

This clonotype was counted ten times or more. The chain joins TRBV19 to TRBJ1-2; 7 nucleotides agree with TRBD1. Germline V CDR1 and CDR2: LNHDA, SQIVND (reference sequence). The trim removed 5 bases at V and 3 bases at J, leaving 9 bases unmatched. This CDR3 contains 15 residues. The CDR3: CASSGYRGLDYGYTF. DNA for the CDR3: TGTGCCAGTAGTGGATACAGGGGACTCGACTATGGCTACACCTTC.

CDR3 sequence: CASSLNGDNTEAFF. Here the CDR3 DNA reads TGTGCCAGCAGCTTAAACGGGGACAACACTGAAGCTTTCTTT. The rearrangement joins TRBV7-2 to TRBJ1-1, with a possible D match to TRBD1 (5 bases). Germline loops: CDR1 SGHTA, CDR2 FQGNSA. The CDR3 has 14 amino acids. The germline V and J ends were trimmed by 2 bases and 2 bases, with 9 bases remaining between them. Supplemented by reference TRBV7-2 and TRBJ1-1, the full variable domain reads GAGVSQSPSNKVTEKGKDVELRCDPISGHTALYWYRQSLGQGLEFLIYFQGNSAPDKSGLPSDRFSAERTGGSVSTLTIQRTQQEDSAVYLCASSLNGDNTEAFFGQGTRLTVV.

This clonotype was counted many times. This chain links TRBV28 with TRBJ1-2, with D uncertain. Per germline, CDR1 MDHEN and CDR2 SYDVKM. The CDR3 totals 14 residues. V was cut by 3 bases and J by 4 bases, with 12 bases left in between. DNA of the CDR3: TGTGCCAGCAGTTTCCGGGGTGGCGTCTATGGCTACACCTTC. Residues: CASSFRGGVYGYTF.

This clonotype was found many times. The rearrangement links TRBV4-3 to TRBJ2-7, with TRBD1 identical over 7 bases. CDR1 and CDR2 from the germline V gene are LGHNA and YSLEER. Trimming cost V 0 bases and J 3 bases; bases outside gene matches: 8. The CDR3 covers 16 residues. The CDR3 nucleotides read TGCGCCAGCAGCCAAGACACGGGACAGCTTGTCTACGAGCAGTACTTC. Translation gives CASSQDTGQLVYEQYF.

This clonotype was counted ten times or more. This rearrangement joins TRBV15 to TRBJ2-2; 14 nucleotides agree with TRBD2. Germline CDR1 LNHNV, CDR2 YYDKDF (reference sequence). This CDR3 contains 18 residues. Germline trimming cut 0 bases from V and 7 bases from J; bases unmatched to any gene: 7. The CDR3 DNA reads TGTGCCACCAGCAGAGACCGACTAGCGGGAGGGCCTGGCGGGGAGCTGTTTTTT. Its translation is CATSRDRLAGGPGGELFF. The full variable domain, completed using reference TRBV15 and TRBJ2-2, is DAMVIQNPRYQVTQFGKPVTLSCSQTLNHNVMYWYQQKSSQAPKLLFHYYDKDFNNEADTPDNFQSRRPNTSFCFLDIRSPGLGDTAMYLCATSRDRLAGGPGGELFFGEGSRLTVL.

CDR3 loop: CASSFSPSGAASGRKYNEQFF. The CDR3 bases are TGTGCCAGCAGCTTTTCCCCCTCAGGGGCGGCTAGCGGGAGGAAATACAATGAGCAGTTCTTC. V gene TRBV5-4 combines with J gene TRBJ2-1, with 11 bases lining up with TRBD2. The CDR3 spans 21 residues. V lost 2 bases and J lost 4; bases outside the gene matches: 20. Germline CDR1 reads SGHNT; CDR2 reads YYREEE (reference sequence).

Ten or more counts support this clonotype. The chain combines TRBV7-2 with TRBJ2-3; 7 nucleotides match TRBD1. CDR1 is SGHTA, CDR2 FQGNSA, per germline. V was clipped by 5 bases and J by 6 bases; unmatched bases: 5. This CDR3 has 13 residues. The CDR3 DNA reads as TGTGCCAGCAGCGTGACAGGGTCCGATACGCAGTATTTT. Its protein is CASSVTGSDTQYF.

This clonotype was counted ten times or more. CDR3 amino acids: CASSEGNSFTYEQYF. The CDR3 DNA reads as TGCGCCAGCAGTGAGGGGAACAGCTTTACCTACGAGCAGTACTTC. This chain joins TRBV10-1 and TRBJ2-7, with D hard to call. The CDR3 consists of 15 residues. The V end lost 2 bases, the J end lost 2 bases, and 13 bases lay between the germline ends. Germline lookup yields CDR1 WNHNN and CDR2 SYGVQD (reference sequence).

This clonotype was counted ten times or more. The chain employs TRBV10-3 and TRBJ2-2; 8 bases agree with TRBD2. CDR3 length equals 16 residues. The junction had 2 bases not matched to a gene; V was cut back by 1 base and J by 1 base. CDR1 ENHRY and CDR2 SYGVKD come from the germline V gene. CDR3 nucleotide sequence: TGTGCCATCAGTGAGTTCAGCGGGAGGAACACCGGGGAGCTGTTTTTT. Translating gives CAISEFSGRNTGELFF.

This clonotype was counted ten times or more. CDR3 region: CASSSARGGEQYF. For the CDR3, the DNA is TGTGCCAGCAGTTCAGCCAGGGGAGGCGAGCAGTACTTC. The chain is built from TRBV5-4 and TRBJ2-7; D could derive from TRBD1 or TRBD2 (6 bases each). This CDR3 spans 13 amino acids. V dropped 5 bases and J dropped 6 bases, with 15 bases sitting between them. CDR1 is SGHNT and CDR2 is YYREEE in the germline V gene (reference sequence).

This clonotype was seen repeatedly, ten times or more. The V gene is TRBV29-1, the J gene TRBJ2-7; 16 bases map to TRBD2. Trimming removed 0 bases from V and 4 bases from J; junction bases left unmatched: 9. The CDR3 covers 18 residues. Germline V gives CDR1 SQVTM, CDR2 ANQGSEA. CDR3 coding DNA: TGCAGCGTTGAAGACTCCGGGACTAGCGGGAGGGGTCTTTACGAGCAGTACTTC. Encoded protein: CSVEDSGTSGRGLYEQYF.